The rows below give T cell receptor beta chains drawn from one sample of a study of T-cell reconstitution after alpha-beta-depleted transplantation in children. Using its own MiXCR run on the PCR reads, TCRdb lists one record per CDR3 protein. Seen here are some 290,000 distinct CDR3 sequences, 9.9% observed once, and the top ten hold around 9.1%. The sequenced sample was PBMCs from the stem cell graft donor, obtained from the stem cell graft. All receptors come from a human donor who donated a stem cell graft to a child with SCID. CDR3s include the opening cysteine and the closing phenylalanine or tryptophan. D genes are given only for firm matches. Where a row states a size, it is once, few, many or the class of an expanded clone; other rows omit it.

TRBV20-1	NA	TRBJ2-1	many	TGCAGTGCTAGAGATACGGTAGACTACAATGAGCAGTTCTTC	CSARDTVDYNEQFF
TRBV5-1	TRBD2	TRBJ2-5	NA	TGCGCCAGCAGCTGGCTTTCGGGGGGAGAGACCCAGTACTTC	CASSWLSGGETQYF
TRBV12-3/TRBV12-4	NA	TRBJ1-1	few	TGTGCCAGCAGCAATCCCCGGGGGGGGAGAGGCACTGAAGCTTTCTTT	CASSNPRGGRGTEAFF
TRBV19	NA	TRBJ1-5	few	TGTGCCAGTAGGAAGGACCAACAGCCCCAGCATTTT	CASRKDQQPQHF
TRBV25-1	NA	TRBJ1-1	few	TGTGCCAGCAGTGGGACTGGGGCCAGGAACACTGAAGCTTTCTTT	CASSGTGARNTEAFF
TRBV13	NA	TRBJ1-2	NA	TGTGCCAGCAACGAACAGGGACTGGACTATGGCTACACCTTC	CASNEQGLDYGYTF
TRBV7-8	NA	TRBJ1-2	NA	TGTGCCAGCAGCTTCGACAGCCACCTGGGGTATGGCTACACCTTC	CASSFDSHLGYGYTF
TRBV20-1	NA	TRBJ1-2	many	TGCAGTGCTCGGTCTCCAACCGAAAAGGGCTACACCTTC	CSARSPTEKGYTF
TRBV4-1	NA	TRBJ1-1	many	TGCGCCAGCACTGCAGGGGTTTGGACTGAAGCTTTCTTT	CASTAGVWTEAFF
TRBV15	NA	TRBJ2-2	NA	TGTGCCACCAGCGGCCGGGACGGGAACACCGGGGAGCTGTTTTTT	CATSGRDGNTGELFF
TRBV5-1	TRBD1	TRBJ1-1	many	TGCGCCAGCCGGATAGGGGGCGCGAAGAACACTGAAGCTTTCTTT	CASRIGGAKNTEAFF
TRBV3-1	NA	TRBJ2-3	many	TGTGCCAGCAGCCCAAAGCCGGGACAAGGAAACCTAGATACGCAGTATTTT	CASSPKPGQGNLDTQYF
TRBV5-1	NA	TRBJ2-1	many	TGCGCCAGCGGTCTTTCAACAGGAATAAATGAGCAGTTCTTC	CASGLSTGINEQFF
TRBV10-1	NA	TRBJ2-2	NA	TGCGCCAGCAGTGCGGTAATCCACGGGGAGCTGTTTTTT	CASSAVIHGELFF
TRBV6-5	NA	TRBJ2-5	few	TGTGCCAGCAGTCAGGACCCACTAGAGACCCAGTACTTC	CASSQDPLETQYF
TRBV12-3/TRBV12-4	TRBD1	TRBJ2-7	few	TGTGCCAGCAGCCAGACAGGGACAATGGGAGAGCAGTACTTC	CASSQTGTMGEQYF
TRBV7-3	NA	TRBJ2-1	many	TGTGCCAGCAGCTTAGGACGGGACAATGAGCAGTTCTTC	CASSLGRDNEQFF